Following are 3 T cell receptor beta chains from one sample sequenced in a study of metastatic and nonmetastatic thyroid tumors. TCRdb re-analyzed the PCR reads using MiXCR. Among some 11,000 clones, under 25% were seen once, and the ten largest hold 13% to 15%. Every patient underwent thyroid surgery untreated. The sample was adjacent normal tissue. The receptors stem from a female donor with papillary thyroid cancer or a benign thyroid nodule (not recorded which). Some clones in this sample may be carry-over from other donors' samples.

With regard to this clone: The junction and the germline gene differ at one end; a read error may be behind it. This chain links TRBV2 with TRBJ1-5; 11 bases are shared with TRBD1. The CDR3 is 15 residues long. CDR1 SNHLY and CDR2 FYNNEI come from the germline V gene. CDR3 sequence: CASSEGTGGDHPQHF. The CDR3 DNA sequence: TGTGCCAGCAGTGAAGGGACAGGGGGCGATCATCCCCAGCATTTT.

A few counts support this clone. The chain couples TRBV19 to TRBJ2-1; the match to TRBD1 covers 7 bases. V dropped 9 bases and J dropped 6; count of bases not matched to a gene: 8. In germline, CDR1 is LNHDA, CDR2 SQIVND (reference sequence). The length of the CDR3 is 13 residues. The CDR3 coding sequence is TGTGCCAGCAGCCCGGGACAGCTCAATGAGCAGTTCTTC. It is translated as CASSPGQLNEQFF.

The chain links TRBV19 to TRBJ1-2; 9 positions agree with TRBD1. Looked up from germline, CDR1 is LNHDA and CDR2 is SQIVND (reference sequence). The CDR3 consists of 14 residues. V shed 6 bases, J shed 3 bases, and the junction held 5 bases outside the gene matches. CDR3 DNA: TGTGCCAGTAGCGGGACAGGGAAGGACTATGGCTACACCTTC. Translation gives CASSGTGKDYGYTF.